This T cell receptor (beta chain) originates from a study of T cell responses to AZD1222 COVID-19 vaccine. CDR1 and CDR2 (germline): LNHNV, YYDKDF (reference sequence). The CDR3 totals 16 residues. The trim removed 5 bases at V and 2 bases at J, leaving 7 bases unmatched. This clone was seen a single time. Profiling relied on immunoSEQ multiplex PCR, and the TCRdb table lists in-frame clones only, not all of them. The sample holds 20,000 to 25,000 clones, roughly 80% seen once. Sequencing was performed on peripheral blood, taken on day 0 of AZD1222 vaccination. The chain carries TRBV15 and TRBJ2-3, with 10 bases that match TRBD2. The sequence derives from an adult in good health. CDR3 coding DNA: TGTGCCACCAGCGGAACTAGCGGGGCCGACACAGATACGCAGTATTTT. Translation: CATSGTSGADTDTQYF.